This TCR beta chain was found in a study of cytotoxic CD8 clonotypes in ibrutinib-treated CLL. Study background: Within the patient group, approximately 10 were relapsed/refractory and fewer than 16 treatment-naive, and roughly 18 were IGHV unmutated. General study findings and limits: Treatment saw public clonotypes, which were uncommon, either contract or stay stable.

A word on this clone: Its antigen remains unidentified.

Sequenced by immunoSEQ multiplex PCR; TCRdb stores in-frame clones only, minus some. The data contain tens of thousands of clones, approximately 45% of them seen just once; the ten biggest clones take up approximately 17%. The CDR3 is made up of 20 amino acids. Trimming at V came to 7 bases and at J to 2 bases, leaving 20 bases not matched to a gene. This receptor was taken from a human donor with chronic lymphocytic leukemia. The sequencing used PBMCs, collected before ibrutinib treatment. V is TRBV5-3 and J is TRBJ2-6; 8 nucleotides match TRBD1. TRBV5-3 is reported as an ORF; its role is uncertain. The CDR3 DNA sequence: TGTGCCAGACCTGCAGGGGGCGCTAAGGGGGAGCCACCTGGGGCCAACGTCCTGACTTTC. Its translation is CARPAGGAKGEPPGANVLTF.